The rows below give T cell receptor beta chains drawn from one sample of a study of blood T cell repertoires in COVID-19. Produced via immunoSEQ multiplex PCR; TCRdb's table is partial and in-frame only. The sample carries 130,000 or so clones, more than 70% recorded once. Input material: peripheral blood. All receptors derive from a human donor in a cohort sampled during active COVID-19. Each CDR3 is given with its conserved first and last residue. Fields, in order: V gene, D gene, clone size, J gene, CDR3 DNA, CDR3 protein. D genes are given only for firm matches. Size is omitted from some rows. Given values are once, few, many or a class for expanded clones.

v_call: TRBV7-8
d_call: TRBD1
clone_size: NA
j_call: TRBJ2-5
cdr3_nt: TGTGCCAGCACCCTGGGGCAGGGGGCAGGCGAGACCCAGTACTTC
cdr3_aa: CASTLGQGAGETQYF

v_call: TRBV15
d_call: TRBD1
clone_size: NA
j_call: TRBJ2-3
cdr3_nt: TGTGCCACCAGCAGGGAAGAAGGACAGGGTACAGATACGCAGTATTTT
cdr3_aa: CATSREEGQGTDTQYF

v_call: TRBV25-1
d_call: TRBD2
clone_size: NA
j_call: TRBJ2-1
cdr3_nt: TGTGCCAGCAGTGAAAGGCTAGCGGGAGATAATGAGCAGTTCTTC
cdr3_aa: CASSERLAGDNEQFF

v_call: TRBV11-2
d_call: NA
clone_size: NA
j_call: TRBJ2-5
cdr3_nt: TGTGCCAGCAGCGCCAAGCTCCAAGAGACCCAGTACTTC
cdr3_aa: CASSAKLQETQYF

v_call: TRBV5-4
d_call: NA
clone_size: NA
j_call: TRBJ1-2
cdr3_nt: TGTGCCAGCAGCTCAAGGGGAGGAGACAGTAACTATGGCTACACCTTC
cdr3_aa: CASSSRGGDSNYGYTF

v_call: TRBV21-1
d_call: NA
clone_size: NA
j_call: TRBJ1-1
cdr3_nt: TGTGCCAGCAGCACTCAATACCCGGGGGACGGGAGGTACACTGAAGCTTTCTTT
cdr3_aa: CASSTQYPGDGRYTEAFF

v_call: TRBV5-6
d_call: TRBD2
clone_size: NA
j_call: TRBJ2-2
cdr3_nt: TGTGCCAGCAGCTTGGCCCGGCTAGCGGGGGGGCCGGGCACCGGGGAGCTGTTTTTT
cdr3_aa: CASSLARLAGGPGTGELFF

v_call: TRBV18
d_call: NA
clone_size: NA
j_call: TRBJ2-3
cdr3_nt: TGTGCCAGCTCACCTAGCGGAGGGGGCACAGATACGCAGTATTTT
cdr3_aa: CASSPSGGGTDTQYF

v_call: TRBV14
d_call: TRBD2
clone_size: NA
j_call: TRBJ2-3
cdr3_nt: TGTGCCAGCAGCCACCAACTAGCGGGCACAGATACGCAGTATTTT
cdr3_aa: CASSHQLAGTDTQYF

v_call: TRBV5-6
d_call: NA
clone_size: NA
j_call: TRBJ1-1
cdr3_nt: TGTGCCAGCAGCTTCACACAGGGCTCTGAAGCTTTCTTT
cdr3_aa: CASSFTQGSEAFF

v_call: TRBV5-4
d_call: NA
clone_size: NA
j_call: TRBJ2-6
cdr3_nt: TGTGCCAGCAGCTTGGCCGTGTCCTTCTCTGGGGCCAACGTCCTGACTTTC
cdr3_aa: CASSLAVSFSGANVLTF

v_call: TRBV15
d_call: NA
clone_size: once
j_call: TRBJ2-7
cdr3_nt: TGTGCCACCCGGCGGGGCTTGGATACTTACGAGCAGTACTTC
cdr3_aa: CATRRGLDTYEQYF

v_call: TRBV7-2
d_call: TRBD1
clone_size: NA
j_call: TRBJ2-7
cdr3_nt: TGTGCCAGCAGCTCGACAGGGGGGAACTACGAGCAGTACTTC
cdr3_aa: CASSSTGGNYEQYF

v_call: TRBV3-1/TRBV3-2
d_call: TRBD1
clone_size: few
j_call: TRBJ1-2
cdr3_nt: TGTGCCAGCAGCCAAGCAGGGGGAGGCTACACCTTC
cdr3_aa: CASSQAGGGYTF

v_call: TRBV24-1
d_call: TRBD1
clone_size: NA
j_call: TRBJ1-1
cdr3_nt: TGTGCCACCAGTGATTCGAGGACAGGGGCAACTGAAGCTTTCTTT
cdr3_aa: CATSDSRTGATEAFF

v_call: TRBV30
d_call: TRBD1
clone_size: NA
j_call: TRBJ2-1
cdr3_nt: TGTGCCTGGCTCTCGGGACAGGGGTACGGGGAGCAGTTCTTC
cdr3_aa: CAWLSGQGYGEQFF

v_call: TRBV3-1/TRBV3-2
d_call: NA
clone_size: NA
j_call: TRBJ2-1
cdr3_nt: TGTGCCAGCAGCCAAGAGCGGTCAGTGCGGGATAATGAGCAGTTCTTC
cdr3_aa: CASSQERSVRDNEQFF

v_call: TRBV4-3
d_call: NA
clone_size: once
j_call: TRBJ2-6
cdr3_nt: TGCGCCAGCAGCCAAGGGGTCCAGGGTACCAACGTCCTGACTTTC
cdr3_aa: CASSQGVQGTNVLTF

v_call: TRBV6-4
d_call: NA
clone_size: NA
j_call: TRBJ1-2
cdr3_nt: TGTGCCAGCAGCCTTACTCCTAACTATGGCTACACCTTC
cdr3_aa: CASSLTPNYGYTF

v_call: TRBV11-3
d_call: NA
clone_size: NA
j_call: TRBJ2-3
cdr3_nt: TGTGCCAGCAGCTCGGGATTTCTCACAGATACGCAGTATTTT
cdr3_aa: CASSSGFLTDTQYF

v_call: TRBV9
d_call: NA
clone_size: NA
j_call: TRBJ2-1
cdr3_nt: TGTGCCAGCAGCGTACCAACAAACTACAATGAGCAGTTCTTC
cdr3_aa: CASSVPTNYNEQFF

v_call: TRBV30
d_call: NA
clone_size: many
j_call: TRBJ1-3
cdr3_nt: TGTGCCTGGAGCCGGGGCTCTGGAAACACCATATATTTT
cdr3_aa: CAWSRGSGNTIYF

v_call: TRBV5-1
d_call: TRBD2
clone_size: NA
j_call: TRBJ2-2
cdr3_nt: TGCGCCAGCAGCTCCGGGACTAGCGGGGGGGCCCGCACCGGGGAGCTGTTTTTT
cdr3_aa: CASSSGTSGGARTGELFF

v_call: TRBV7-2
d_call: NA
clone_size: NA
j_call: TRBJ1-2
cdr3_nt: TGTGCCAGCAGCCCTAGTGGGGCAGGCCTCACCTTC
cdr3_aa: CASSPSGAGLTF

v_call: TRBV5-1
d_call: NA
clone_size: NA
j_call: TRBJ2-6
cdr3_nt: TGCGCCAGCAGCCGAACTTCCGGGGCCAACGTCCTGACTTTC
cdr3_aa: CASSRTSGANVLTF

v_call: TRBV19
d_call: NA
clone_size: NA
j_call: TRBJ2-1
cdr3_nt: TGTGCCAGTAGTATCCTCCACCTAGACTCCTACAATGAGCAGTTCTTC
cdr3_aa: CASSILHLDSYNEQFF

v_call: TRBV2
d_call: TRBD2
clone_size: NA
j_call: TRBJ2-1
cdr3_nt: TGTGCCAGCAGGGGTGGCGGGAGTGAGCAGTTCTTC
cdr3_aa: CASRGGGSEQFF

v_call: TRBV3-1/TRBV3-2
d_call: NA
clone_size: NA
j_call: TRBJ1-3
cdr3_nt: TGTGCCAGCAGCCAAGTGGGGGGAAGTGGAAACACCATATATTTT
cdr3_aa: CASSQVGGSGNTIYF

v_call: TRBV4-1
d_call: NA
clone_size: NA
j_call: TRBJ2-2
cdr3_nt: TGCGCCAGCAGCCAAGTCAGGGTCTACACCGGGGAGCTGTTTTTT
cdr3_aa: CASSQVRVYTGELFF

v_call: TRBV18
d_call: TRBD2
clone_size: NA
j_call: TRBJ2-2
cdr3_nt: TGTGCCAGCTCACTCCCGGGGCGGGGGGCTAACACCGGGGAGCTGTTTTTT
cdr3_aa: CASSLPGRGANTGELFF

v_call: TRBV2
d_call: TRBD1
clone_size: NA
j_call: TRBJ1-1
cdr3_nt: TGTGCCAGCAACTTCAGGGGGCAGGGTGAAGCTTTCTTT
cdr3_aa: CASNFRGQGEAFF

v_call: TRBV19
d_call: TRBD1
clone_size: NA
j_call: TRBJ2-1
cdr3_nt: TGTGCCAGTAGTAGGGGGACAGGGTTCGCCTGGGAGCAGTTCTTC
cdr3_aa: CASSRGTGFAWEQFF

v_call: TRBV11-3
d_call: NA
clone_size: few
j_call: TRBJ1-4
cdr3_nt: TGTGCCAGCAGCCCTGTCACGGGGACAATGTTTTTT
cdr3_aa: CASSPVTGTMFF

v_call: TRBV27
d_call: NA
clone_size: NA
j_call: TRBJ2-1
cdr3_nt: TGTGCCAGCAGGGGTGATTTGCGGAGCTCCTACAATGAGCAGTTCTTC
cdr3_aa: CASRGDLRSSYNEQFF

v_call: TRBV11-3
d_call: NA
clone_size: few
j_call: TRBJ1-2
cdr3_nt: TGTGCCAGTAAGATGGACATGACCTCAGGCTATGGCTACACCTTC
cdr3_aa: CASKMDMTSGYGYTF

v_call: TRBV14
d_call: NA
clone_size: NA
j_call: TRBJ2-1
cdr3_nt: TGTGCCAGCAGCCAAGCGGTGCCCCCCTACAATGAGCAGTTCTTC
cdr3_aa: CASSQAVPPYNEQFF

v_call: TRBV20-1
d_call: NA
clone_size: NA
j_call: TRBJ1-1
cdr3_nt: TGCAGTGCCGTTACAGCCAATAGGGCTTTCTTT
cdr3_aa: CSAVTANRAFF

v_call: TRBV5-1
d_call: NA
clone_size: NA
j_call: TRBJ2-5
cdr3_nt: TGCGCCAGCAGCCCTTTAGGGGCGCGGGGAGAGACCCAGTACTTC
cdr3_aa: CASSPLGARGETQYF

v_call: TRBV3-1/TRBV3-2
d_call: TRBD2
clone_size: medium-sized
j_call: TRBJ2-6
cdr3_nt: TGTGCCAGCAGCCAGGGCGTCGGCGGGAGGTGTAGTGGGGCCAACGTCCTGACTTTC
cdr3_aa: CASSQGVGGRCSGANVLTF

v_call: TRBV19
d_call: NA
clone_size: NA
j_call: TRBJ2-4
cdr3_nt: TGTGCCAGTAGTACCCCCAGGCATCTAGCCAAAAACATTCAGTACTTC
cdr3_aa: CASSTPRHLAKNIQYF

v_call: TRBV5-4
d_call: NA
clone_size: NA
j_call: TRBJ2-2
cdr3_nt: TGTGCCAGCAGCTCGGGGGGCCAGAACGACGGGGAGCTGTTTTTT
cdr3_aa: CASSSGGQNDGELFF

v_call: TRBV19
d_call: TRBD2
clone_size: NA
j_call: TRBJ2-1
cdr3_nt: TGTGCCAGTAGTATTAGCGGGGGGAATTCCTACAATGAGCAGTTCTTC
cdr3_aa: CASSISGGNSYNEQFF

v_call: TRBV19
d_call: NA
clone_size: NA
j_call: TRBJ2-3
cdr3_nt: TGTGCCAGTAACGAACAGGGTTACACAGATACGCAGTATTTT
cdr3_aa: CASNEQGYTDTQYF

v_call: TRBV6-5
d_call: NA
clone_size: NA
j_call: TRBJ2-1
cdr3_nt: TGTGCCAGCAGACGAGGGATGGGAAGTGAGCAGTTCTTC
cdr3_aa: CASRRGMGSEQFF

v_call: TRBV11-3
d_call: TRBD2
clone_size: NA
j_call: TRBJ2-2
cdr3_nt: TGTGCCAGCAGCTTAGGACTAGCGGGAGTAGCGGGGGAGCTGTTTTTT
cdr3_aa: CASSLGLAGVAGELFF

v_call: TRBV5-4
d_call: NA
clone_size: NA
j_call: TRBJ1-1
cdr3_nt: TGTGCCAGCAGCTTAGCGAACACTGAAGCTTTCTTT
cdr3_aa: CASSLANTEAFF

v_call: TRBV7-9
d_call: NA
clone_size: NA
j_call: TRBJ2-7
cdr3_nt: TGTGCCAGCAGCTTAGGGGACTTACGTGGCGAGCAGTACTTC
cdr3_aa: CASSLGDLRGEQYF

v_call: TRBV7-9
d_call: NA
clone_size: NA
j_call: TRBJ2-1
cdr3_nt: TGTGCCAGCAGCTTAGCCCAGTACAATGAGCAGTTCTTC
cdr3_aa: CASSLAQYNEQFF

v_call: TRBV7-9
d_call: NA
clone_size: NA
j_call: TRBJ1-3
cdr3_nt: TGTGCCAGCAGAAAAACGGGAGGGGTAGGTGGAAACACCATATATTTT
cdr3_aa: CASRKTGGVGGNTIYF

v_call: TRBV6-2/TRBV6-3
d_call: TRBD2
clone_size: NA
j_call: TRBJ2-3
cdr3_nt: TGTGCCAGCAGTTTAGCGGGAGTACGCACAGATACGCAGTATTTT
cdr3_aa: CASSLAGVRTDTQYF

v_call: TRBV7-9
d_call: TRBD1
clone_size: NA
j_call: TRBJ2-7
cdr3_nt: TGTGCCAGCAGCTTCAGGGGGCCGTACGAGCAGTACTTC
cdr3_aa: CASSFRGPYEQYF